One sample yielded the 8 T cell receptor beta chains listed below, sequenced in a study of long-term antiretroviral therapy in people with HIV. Survey-level resolution applied to immunoSEQ assay v3.0. The data were produced by immunoSEQ multiplex PCR, yet TCRdb's version contains in-frame clones alone and is incomplete. The table lists roughly 20,000 clones, roughly 86% of them singletons, with more than 3.5% in the top ten. The sequences come from unsorted PBMCs, collected 2.1 years after starting antiretroviral therapy. The source of these receptors is a man younger than 35 with HIV.

The V call is TRBV7-9, the J call TRBJ1-4; TRBD1 matches 7 bases. The V segment lost 6 bases and the J segment 5 bases; nucleotides outside the gene matches: 6. This CDR3 region has 14 residues. From germline, CDR1 is SEHNR and CDR2 FQNEAQ (reference sequence). CDR3 sequence reads: CASSRQGRNEKLFF. The CDR3, as DNA: TGTGCCAGCAGTAGACAGGGCAGAAATGAAAAACTGTTTTTT.

The CDR3 spells CAWIGAGANVLTF. In DNA, the CDR3 is TGTGCCTGGATAGGGGCTGGGGCCAACGTCCTGACTTTC. The chain uses TRBV30 and TRBJ2-6; possibly TRBD1 for D (5 bases). CDR1 and CDR2 from the germline V gene are GTSNPN and SVGIG (reference sequence). There are 13 residues in the CDR3. The ends were cut back, 4 bases at V and 2 bases at J, with 6 bases in the middle.

This sequence joins TRBV4-3 and TRBJ2-7; tentatively, D is TRBD1 (6 bases). V was shortened by 2 bases and J by 3 bases, with 20 bases between the two germline ends. Germline CDR1 reads LGHNA; CDR2 reads YSLEER. This CDR3 has 17 residues. The DNA of the CDR3 is TGCGCCAGCAGCCAATTCATAGGGGCAGGGGATATCTACGAGCAGTACTTC. Amino acid sequence: CASSQFIGAGDIYEQYF.

Here the CDR3 DNA reads TGTGCCAGCAGCCTGCGGCCTATACAGCAGAACACTGAAGCTTTCTTT. Residues: CASSLRPIQQNTEAFF. The chain carries TRBV4-2 and TRBJ1-1; D not certain. Germline V gene sequence: CDR1 LGHNA, CDR2 YNFKEQ. Trimming cost V 4 bases and J 1 base, with 16 bases left between them. The CDR3 has 16 residues.

The chain couples TRBV7-8 to TRBJ1-5, with D tentatively TRBD1 (5 bases). Germline-derived CDR1 and CDR2 are SGHVS and FQNEAQ. The CDR3 runs 15 residues. Between the trimmed V and J ends, which lost 4 bases and 6 bases, there was a span of 16 bases. CDR3 sequence: CASSSPGGEIQPQHF. In DNA form, the CDR3 reads TGTGCCAGCAGCTCCCCGGGGGGAGAAATTCAGCCCCAGCATTTT.

The CDR3 DNA follows: TGTGCCAGCAGTCTACCTGGACAGCCTTTTGGCTACACCTTC. The encoded protein is CASSLPGQPFGYTF. The chain couples TRBV2 to TRBJ1-2; D may be TRBD1 (6 bases). CDR3 length: 14 residues. Trimming removed 5 bases at V and 7 bases at J, with 17 bases between. Germline V gene lookup returns CDR1 SNHLY and CDR2 FYNNEI.

The chain is built from TRBV2 and TRBJ2-1, with D perhaps given as TRBD1 or TRBD2 (6 bases each). The CDR3 contains 14 residues. V was cut by 8 bases and J by 0 bases, with 11 bases left in between. Germline V gene sequence: CDR1 SNHLY, CDR2 FYNNEI. CDR3 region: CASVGGDSYNEQFF. The CDR3 DNA sequence: TGTGCCAGCGTGGGGGGCGACTCCTACAATGAGCAGTTCTTC.

The J gene is TRBJ2-1, the V gene TRBV18; 10 positions match TRBD2. This CDR3 has 20 residues. Germline CDR1 KGHSH, CDR2 LQKENI. Losses at the gene ends were 0 bases for V and 3 bases for J; bases not matched to a gene: 14. CDR3 in DNA: TGTGCCAGCTCACCACCTAATAGGGCTAGCGGGAGTACGTACTACAATGAGCAGTTCTTC. This codes for CASSPPNRASGSTYYNEQFF.